Sequencing of this T cell receptor (beta chain) was carried out in a study of cytomegalovirus exposure and HLA in healthy donors. Study findings and constraints: Presence/absence analyses assumed roughly uniform sequencing depth across donors, which may not hold.

To note about this clone: The antigen remains undetermined.

Between the trimmed V and J ends, which lost 3 bases and 0 bases, there was a span of 15 bases. Germline V gene sequence: CDR1 LNHDA, CDR2 SQIVND (reference sequence). The CDR3 runs to 16 residues. With 60 Vbeta and 13 Jbeta primers, the PCR was carried out. The protocol was immunoSEQ multiplex PCR, while the TCRdb copy is restricted to in-frame clones and leaves out a portion. The sample has around 150,000 clones, approximately 84% seen once. The sequence was obtained from a man between 18 and 35 years old in good health and CMV-seropositive. The sequenced sample was PBMCs. V gene TRBV19 combines with J gene TRBJ2-7; D may be TRBD2 (7 bases). CDR3 region: CASSMGGAGVSYEQYF. DNA for the CDR3: TGTGCCAGTAGTATGGGAGGGGCAGGGGTCTCCTACGAGCAGTACTTC.